This T cell receptor beta chain was captured by sequencing in a study of T cell responses to AZD1222 COVID-19 vaccine. Study results and caveats: Close to half of all spike-specific TCRs reportedly target regions of the variants that are unmutated. Possibly, clonal diversity was underestimated; donors were largely white British and included more females.

The length of the CDR3 is 16 residues. Looked up from germline, CDR1 is PRHDT and CDR2 is FYEKMQ (reference sequence). Trimming pared 2 bases from V and 6 bases from J, leaving 14 bases between. Of note for this clone: Its antigen is not identified.

Libraries were prepared by immunoSEQ multiplex PCR; TCRdb keeps only in-frame clonotypes and omits some of them. The sample consists of more than 110,000 clones, 88% of them appearing once. Sequences were derived from peripheral blood, sampled 28 days after the second AZD1222 dose. The chain recombines TRBV13 with TRBJ1-6; unclear D gene. The receptor comes from an adult who received the AZD1222 COVID-19 vaccine. CDR3 residues: CASSLQLRTGNSPLHF. CDR3 sequence (DNA): TGTGCCAGCAGCTTACAACTCCGGACGGGTAATTCACCCCTCCACTTT.